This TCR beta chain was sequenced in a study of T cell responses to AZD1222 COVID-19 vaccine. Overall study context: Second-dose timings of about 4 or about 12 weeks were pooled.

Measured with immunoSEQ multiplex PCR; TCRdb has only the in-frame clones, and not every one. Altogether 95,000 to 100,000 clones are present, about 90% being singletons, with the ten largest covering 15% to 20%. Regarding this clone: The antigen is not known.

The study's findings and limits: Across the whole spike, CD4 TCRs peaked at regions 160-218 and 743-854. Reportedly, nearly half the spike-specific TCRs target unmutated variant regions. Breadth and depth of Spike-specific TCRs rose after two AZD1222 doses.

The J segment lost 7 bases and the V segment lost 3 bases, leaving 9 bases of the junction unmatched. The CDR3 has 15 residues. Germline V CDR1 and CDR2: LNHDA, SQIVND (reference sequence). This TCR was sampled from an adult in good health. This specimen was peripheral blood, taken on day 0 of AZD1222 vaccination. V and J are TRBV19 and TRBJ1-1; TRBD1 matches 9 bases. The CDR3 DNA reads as TGTGCCAGTAGTATGGACAGGGGCCTCGGGATTGAAGCTTTCTTT. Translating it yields CASSMDRGLGIEAFF.